The next 24 T cell receptor delta chains were all read from a single sample in a study of Vδ1+ human thymocytes. Whole-study results and caveats: Thymic TRG and TRD repertoires appeared highly polyclonal.

What these receptors recognize is not known. The template was reverse-transcribed extracted RNA. Pooled V-gene forward primers with one constant-region reverse primer generated the CDR3 amplicons by multiplex PCR. TCRdb reanalysed the multiplex PCR reads via CATT. The sample contains roughly 50,000 delta-chain clones, approximately 16% of which appear only once. Sequences were obtained from Vdelta1+ gamma-delta thymocytes from the thymus. Noted subset: FACS-sorted CD3+ TCRalphabeta- TCRVdelta1+ TCRVdelta2- thymocytes. Receptor source: a boy under two years old who had congenital heart surgery.

This clone is categorized as medium-sized. The gene calls are TRDV2 and TRDJ1; D ambiguous. The germline V gene encodes CDR1 GEAIGNYY and CDR2 EKD. V dropped 1 base and J dropped 0 bases, with 11 bases sitting between them. CDR3 length: 15 amino acids. The CDR3 nucleotides read TGTGCCTGTGACACTGCTGGTTGGTACACCGATAAACTCATCTTT. Protein: CACDTAGWYTDKLIF.

The table lists this clone with a few counts. The gene calls are TRDV1 and TRDJ1; 11 positions match TRDD3. Trimming cost V 5 bases and J 3 bases; bases outside gene matches: 23. CDR3 length: 21 amino acids. CDR1 is TSWWSYY and CDR2 is QGS in the germline V gene. In DNA form, the CDR3 reads TGTGCTCTTGGGCCCCCCTCCATTGTCGTACTGGGGGATATGCCTGCCGATAAACTCATCTTT. Amino acids: CALGPPSIVVLGDMPADKLIF.

This clone was observed a handful of times. V usage is TRDV1 and J usage is TRDJ1, with TRDD3 identical over 8 bases. The CDR3 spans 20 residues. V lost 4 bases to trimming and J lost 1 base; unmatched junction nucleotides: 20. Germline V gives CDR1 TSWWSYY, CDR2 QGS. The CDR3 bases are TGTGCTCTTGGGGTTCTCAAATCTCTTCCCTGGGGGAGATCCACCGATAAACTCATCTTT. The encoded protein is CALGVLKSLPWGRSTDKLIF.

J is TRDJ1 and V is TRDV1; 9 nucleotides match TRDD2. The CDR3 is 13 residues long. CDR1 is TSWWSYY, CDR2 QGS, per germline. V trimming: 9 bases; J trimming: 5 bases; junction bases outside the gene matches: 7. CDR3 sequence: CALSFLPGDKLIF. The CDR3 DNA is TGTGCTCTCTCCTTCCTACCGGGGGATAAACTCATCTTT.

The chain couples TRDV1 to TRDJ1, with D possibly TRDD2 on 6 matching bases. This CDR3 is built from 23 residues. V lost 5 bases and J 0 bases, leaving 37 bases between the germline ends. CDR1 is TSWWSYY, CDR2 QGS, per germline. CDR3 coding DNA: TGTGCTCTTGGGCAAATTACAGGCCTTCCGAGGACCCTGAGGGATCGGTACACCGATAAACTCATCTTT. Translation gives CALGQITGLPRTLRDRYTDKLIF.

The chain links TRDV1 to TRDJ1; D might be TRDD3 (5 bases). The germline V gene has CDR1 TSWWSYY and CDR2 QGS. The V gene lost 0 bases and the J gene lost 4 bases, with 24 bases spanning the gap. This CDR3 has 19 amino acids. The DNA of the CDR3 is TGTGCTCTTGGGGAACTCCCCCCCCGGGGGCTAACGGCGGGCGATAAACTCATCTTT. Protein product: CALGELPPRGLTAGDKLIF.

This clone has just a few counts. The rearrangement joins TRDV1 to TRDJ1, with 11 bases fitting TRDD3. The trim removed 5 bases at V and 7 bases at J, leaving 30 bases unmatched. The CDR3 extends over 22 amino acids. Germline CDR1 TSWWSYY, CDR2 QGS. The CDR3 bases are TGTGCTCTTGGGATTCTTCCTGACAAGTGGTCCAACTGGGGGATAGACCTCGCTAAACTCATCTTT. Translated: CALGILPDKWSNWGIDLAKLIF.

This clone appeared many times. This chain links TRDV2 with TRDJ1; 12 nucleotides agree with TRDD3. Germline CDR1 is GEAIGNYY and CDR2 is EKD. Trimming removed 3 bases from V and 4 bases from J; junction bases left unmatched: 23. The CDR3 sequence is 21 residues long. For the CDR3, the DNA is TGTGCCTGTGACGCAAAATATTTCCTACGTGAGTACTGGGGGATACACGATAAACTCATCTTT. It specifies CACDAKYFLREYWGIHDKLIF.

This clone came up a few times. The chain recombines TRDV1 with TRDJ1, with TRDD3 matching 9 bases. Trimming cost V 3 bases and J 1 base; bases outside gene matches: 21. The germline CDR1 and CDR2 sequences are TSWWSYY and QGS. The CDR3 covers 21 residues. The CDR3 spells CALGDLVPRTGGHSSTDKLIF. For the CDR3, the DNA is TGTGCTCTTGGGGACCTCGTTCCCCGTACTGGGGGACACAGCTCCACCGATAAACTCATCTTT.

This chain joins TRDV1 and TRDJ1; 8 positions agree with TRDD2. The germline V gene encodes CDR1 TSWWSYY and CDR2 QGS. This CDR3 is built from 22 residues. V lost 1 base to trimming and J lost 1 base; unmatched junction nucleotides: 23. For the CDR3, the DNA is TGTGCTCTTGGGGAACGTAATTACTTCCTACGCTTTTCTTCGGGGGGCACCGATAAACTCATCTTT. Residues: CALGERNYFLRFSSGGTDKLIF.

In its sample, this clone is medium-sized (0.01 to 0.1%). V usage is TRDV2 and J usage is TRDJ1, with 9 positions matching TRDD3. Losses at the gene ends were 0 bases for V and 2 bases for J; bases not matched to a gene: 6. Germline-derived CDR1 and CDR2 are GEAIGNYY and EKD. The CDR3 runs to 16 residues. The CDR3 nucleotides are TGTGCCTGTGACACCGGGGGATACATTTGGACCGATAAACTCATCTTT. Encoded protein: CACDTGGYIWTDKLIF.

V usage is TRDV1 and J usage is TRDJ1; D unclear. V gave up 2 bases and J gave up 2 bases, with 12 bases separating them. Germline assignment: CDR1 TSWWSYY and CDR2 QGS. The CDR3 has 15 amino acids. The CDR3 sequence: CALGESTRGTDKLIF. CDR3 sequence (DNA): TGTGCTCTTGGGGAATCGACCCGGGGTACCGATAAACTCATCTTT.

The gene calls are TRDV1 and TRDJ1; tentatively, D is TRDD2 (6 bases). The CDR3 sequence is 19 residues long. Trimming removed 1 base at V and 2 bases at J, with 23 bases between. The germline gives CDR1 TSWWSYY, CDR2 QGS. The CDR3 DNA sequence: TGTGCTCTTGGGGAACACCCTTCCCGGTTTAGGGGTTATACCGATAAACTCATCTTT. This gives the protein CALGEHPSRFRGYTDKLIF.

This clone was seen a handful of times. The rearrangement links TRDV1 to TRDJ1; D is perhaps TRDD2 (9 bases). CDR1 and CDR2 (germline): TSWWSYY, QGS. CDR3 length equals 21 residues. Trimming took off 1 base at V and 7 bases at J, with 34 bases between the two ends. The CDR3 DNA is TGTGCTCTTGGGGAACCCCCTACCTCCTTCCTACGTAAGGGATACGCGTCTAAACTCATCTTT. Its translation is CALGEPPTSFLRKGYASKLIF.

J is TRDJ1 and V is TRDV1; 8 positions match TRDD3. The CDR3 is 22 residues long. J lost 0 bases, V lost 5 bases, and 26 bases had no gene match. Germline CDR1 is TSWWSYY and CDR2 is QGS. The CDR3 here is CALGHTYFPLNWGPPNTDKLIF. The CDR3 DNA follows: TGTGCTCTTGGGCACACTTACTTCCCCCTGAACTGGGGGCCTCCGAACACCGATAAACTCATCTTT.

The rearrangement joins TRDV1 to TRDJ1; 10 nucleotides line up with TRDD3. Germline V gives CDR1 TSWWSYY, CDR2 QGS. This CDR3 spans 22 amino acids. Trimming at V came to 5 bases and at J to 5 bases, leaving 29 bases not matched to a gene. The CDR3 is CALGSIPSLHWGMSDFFDKLIF. The DNA of the CDR3 is TGTGCTCTTGGGTCCATCCCTTCCTTACACTGGGGGATGTCGGATTTCTTTGATAAACTCATCTTT.

This clone was found a few times. The V call is TRDV1, the J call TRDJ1, with D tentatively TRDD3 (6 bases). The CDR3 extends over 18 amino acids. Germline values: CDR1 TSWWSYY, CDR2 QGS. The V and J ends lost 1 base and 0 bases respectively, with 18 bases between them. This CDR3 is CALGERVCLGLYTDKLIF. CDR3 sequence (DNA): TGTGCTCTTGGGGAACGGGTTTGTCTGGGGTTGTACACCGATAAACTCATCTTT.

The chain combines TRDV1 with TRDJ1; the D gene is possibly TRDD2 (6 bases). The CDR3 covers 14 residues. Germline V gene lookup returns CDR1 TSWWSYY and CDR2 QGS. The germline V and J ends were trimmed by 5 bases and 2 bases, with 12 bases remaining between them. The CDR3 DNA follows: TGTGCTCTTGGGCTCCCTTCCCGTACCGATAAACTCATCTTT. Encoded protein: CALGLPSRTDKLIF.

This clone was seen more than once but under ten times. Other DNA sequences in this specimen translate into the identical CDR3. The chain carries TRDV1 and TRDJ1, with a tentative D call TRDD3 (7 bases). Per the germline V gene, CDR1 is TSWWSYY and CDR2 is QGS. The CDR3 contains 21 residues. Trimming shortened V by 5 bases and J by 2 bases, and 33 bases separated the two germline ends. This CDR3 reads CALGRGIVPRSYVKKTDKLIF. CDR3 DNA sequence: TGTGCTCTTGGGCGGGGGATCGTCCCACGATCCTACGTTAAAAAGACCGATAAACTCATCTTT.

This clone was counted between two and nine times. J is TRDJ1 and V is TRDV1; unclear D gene. Germline values: CDR1 TSWWSYY, CDR2 QGS. There are 13 residues in the CDR3. V dropped 3 bases and J dropped 10 bases, with 15 bases sitting between them. The CDR3 here is CALGDSPLGVLIF. DNA of the CDR3: TGTGCTCTTGGGGATAGCCCCCTAGGTGTACTCATCTTT.

V gene TRDV1 combines with J gene TRDJ1; 9 nucleotides match TRDD3. The CDR3 contains 16 residues. From germline, CDR1 is TSWWSYY and CDR2 QGS. V lost 3 bases, J lost 11 bases, and 16 bases stayed unmatched. The CDR3 DNA follows: TGTGCTCTTGGGGACCACGGGGGATACCTAACCGCCGGGCTCATCTTT. Its protein product is CALGDHGGYLTAGLIF.

About this clone: Being one base from a much bigger clone, this may be a read error. This rearrangement joins TRDV2 to TRDJ1; the D is unclear. V was trimmed by 9 bases and J by 7 bases, leaving 8 bases between them. The CDR3 contains 9 residues. Germline values: CDR1 GEAIGNYY, CDR2 EKD. CDR3 region: CARVGKLIF. As DNA, the CDR3 is TGTGCCCGCGTGGGTAAACTCATCTTT.

This clone came up a few times. V and J are TRDV1 and TRDJ1; D unclear. CDR3 length: 18 residues. Trimming left V 2 bases short and J 0 bases short, with 19 bases between. CDR1 and CDR2 (germline): TSWWSYY, QGS. CDR3: CALGESPSPPSYTDKLIF. The DNA of the CDR3 is TGTGCTCTTGGGGAATCTCCATCACCCCCGTCGTACACCGATAAACTCATCTTT.

This chain uses TRDV1 with TRDJ1; no firm D call. Germline CDR1 TSWWSYY, CDR2 QGS. The CDR3 has 15 residues. V was cut by 4 bases and J by 2 bases, with 14 bases left in between. The CDR3 nucleotides are TGTGCTCTTGGGGTGAATCCCGGGTTTACCGATAAACTCATCTTT. Translating it yields CALGVNPGFTDKLIF.